The 29 T cell receptor beta chains in this list originate from one sample, sequenced in a study of blood T cell repertoires in COVID-19. Clones were read by immunoSEQ multiplex PCR, and TCRdb kept only the in-frame ones, dropping some. Of 270,000 or so clones in the sample, around 90% were seen once. The material sequenced was peripheral blood. The receptors originated from a middle-aged woman who had recovered from COVID-19.

CDR3 nucleotides: TGTGCCAGCAGTTCGACAGGGCGTCATGAAAAACTGTTTTTT. This gives the protein CASSSTGRHEKLFF. V and J are TRBV27 and TRBJ1-4; the match to TRBD1 covers 7 bases. CDR1 is MNHEY, CDR2 SMNVEV, per germline (reference sequence). V dropped 4 bases and J dropped 6; count of bases not matched to a gene: 5. The CDR3 contains 14 residues.

The gene calls are TRBV11-2 and TRBJ2-7, with D perhaps TRBD1 (6 bases). CDR1 is SGHAT and CDR2 is FQNNGV in the germline V gene. The CDR3 runs 13 residues. Trimming shortened V by 4 bases and J by 5 bases, and 12 bases separated the two germline ends. CDR3 sequence: CASSSDRFNEQYF. DNA of the CDR3: TGTGCCAGCAGCTCCGACAGGTTTAACGAGCAGTACTTC.

The J gene is TRBJ1-1, the V gene TRBV2; D ambiguous. CDR1 and CDR2 from the germline V gene are SNHLY and FYNNEI. The CDR3 is 14 amino acids. Trimming took 3 bases from V and 1 from J, leaving 9 bases between them. CDR3 amino acids: CASSEAEANTEAFF. CDR3 sequence (DNA): TGTGCCAGCAGTGAGGCGGAAGCGAACACTGAAGCTTTCTTT.

V gene TRBV29-1 combines with J gene TRBJ1-1, with 9 bases fitting TRBD1. The germline V gene has CDR1 SQVTM and CDR2 ANQGSEA. The CDR3 has 15 residues. V lost 6 bases and J lost 1; bases outside the gene matches: 9. This CDR3 is CSVGDRALGNTEAFF. As DNA, the CDR3 is TGCAGCGTGGGGGACAGGGCCCTGGGGAACACTGAAGCTTTCTTT.

This clone was observed a handful of times. J is TRBJ1-5 and V is TRBV5-1, with D unclear. This CDR3 is 15 amino acids long. Trimming took off 0 bases at V and 6 bases at J, with 13 bases between the two ends. From germline, CDR1 is SGHRS and CDR2 YFSETQ. CDR3 loop: CASSLGTGSSQPQHF. The CDR3 DNA reads as TGCGCCAGCAGCTTGGGTACGGGATCAAGTCAGCCCCAGCATTTT.

The V gene is TRBV2, the J gene TRBJ1-2, with a possible D match to TRBD1 (6 bases). Looked up from germline, CDR1 is SNHLY and CDR2 is FYNNEI. The CDR3 has 14 amino acids. Deletions cut 7 bases from V and 3 bases from J, with 15 bases between. The CDR3 region is CASNPQGNDYGYTF. The CDR3 DNA sequence: TGTGCCAGCAATCCCCAGGGGAATGACTATGGCTACACCTTC. The full variable domain, completed using reference TRBV2 and TRBJ1-2, is EPEVTQTPSHQVTQMGQEVILRCVPISNHLYFYWYRQILGQKVEFLVSFYNNEISEKSEIFDDQFSVERPDGSNFTLKIRSTKLEDSAMYFCASNPQGNDYGYTFGSGTRLTVV.

The chain couples TRBV7-9 to TRBJ2-7; D possibly corresponds to TRBD1 (5 bases). CDR3 size: 17 residues. Trimming took off 4 bases at V and 0 bases at J, with 19 bases between the two ends. Germline V gene lookup returns CDR1 SEHNR and CDR2 FQNEAQ (reference sequence). The CDR3 loop is CASSSRVLAGISYEQYF. CDR3 coding DNA: TGTGCCAGCAGCTCTCGCGTTTTGGCAGGGATCTCCTACGAGCAGTACTTC.

The CDR3: CASSRQPDSYEQYF. In DNA, the CDR3 is TGTGCCAGTAGTAGACAGCCCGACTCCTACGAGCAGTACTTC. The chain carries TRBV19 and TRBJ2-7, with D perhaps TRBD1 (5 bases). V lost 4 bases to trimming and J lost 0 bases, with 10 bases between them. Germline CDR1 and CDR2: LNHDA and SQIVND (reference sequence). This CDR3 comprises 14 residues.

The chain has TRBV7-9 and TRBJ2-2, with TRBD2 as a possible D gene (6 bases). Germline loops: CDR1 SEHNR, CDR2 FQNEAQ (reference sequence). Trimming pared 1 base from V and 4 bases from J, leaving 16 bases between. This CDR3 spans 17 amino acids. In nucleotides, the CDR3 is TGTGCCAGCAGCTTAGACGGCGGGGAACGTCCCACCGGGGAGCTGTTTTTT. This translates into CASSLDGGERPTGELFF.

The genes are TRBV7-2 and TRBJ2-2, with 9 bases fitting TRBD1. Germline trimming cut 6 bases from V and 6 bases from J; bases unmatched to any gene: 14. CDR1 SGHTA and CDR2 FQGNSA come from the germline V gene. CDR3 size: 17 residues. CDR3 DNA: TGTGCCAGCAGACACCGCCCGGGACAGGGTGTCCCCGGGGAGCTGTTTTTT. Translation: CASRHRPGQGVPGELFF.

This chain uses TRBV3-1 (or the pseudogene TRBV3-2) with TRBJ2-7; 9 bases fit TRBD1. The germline gives CDR1 LGHDT, CDR2 YNNKEL (reference sequence). After removal of 11 bases from V and 0 bases from J, the junction contained 5 bases not matched to a gene. This CDR3 comprises 13 residues. In DNA, the CDR3 is TGTGCCGCCGGGGACAGGGCCTCCTACGAGCAGTACTTC. As protein: CAAGDRASYEQYF.

The V and J genes are TRBV9 and TRBJ2-3; 12 positions agree with TRBD2. Germline loops: CDR1 SGDLS, CDR2 YYNGEE. CDR3 length: 17 amino acids. Germline trimming cut 0 bases from V and 2 bases from J; bases unmatched to any gene: 4. CDR3 bases: TGTGCCAGCAGCGTAGAACTAGCGGGAGGCTACACAGATACGCAGTATTTT. Amino acids: CASSVELAGGYTDTQYF.

The chain uses TRBV24-1 and TRBJ1-1; D unresolved. The CDR3 covers 11 residues. Germline CDR1 is KGHDR and CDR2 is SFDVKD. Trimming took off 5 bases at V and 3 bases at J, with 3 bases between the two ends. The CDR3 sequence is CATSGDTEAFF. The CDR3 coding sequence is TGTGCCACCAGTGGCGACACTGAAGCTTTCTTT.

The chain carries TRBV18 and TRBJ2-3, with 16 bases identical to TRBD2. J gave up 4 bases and V 5 bases, and 6 bases lay outside the gene matches. The CDR3 extends over 17 amino acids. Germline values: CDR1 KGHSH, CDR2 LQKENI. The CDR3 DNA reads TGTGCCAGCTCAGAGGGACTAGCGGGAGGGCCCTCAGATACGCAGTATTTT. This encodes CASSEGLAGGPSDTQYF.

The chain combines TRBV5-5 with TRBJ2-3; D is ambiguous. Germline CDR1 and CDR2: SGHKS and YYEKEE (reference sequence). The V end lost 1 base, the J end lost 0 bases, and 15 bases lay between the germline ends. The CDR3 consists of 17 residues. CDR3 in DNA: TGTGCCAGCAGCTTGCAAAATCAGGCTGCTAGCACAGATACGCAGTATTTT. Translation: CASSLQNQAASTDTQYF. Full variable domain (outside the CDR3, taken from reference TRBV5-5 and TRBJ2-3): DAGVTQSPTHLIKTRGQQVTLRCSPISGHKSVSWYQQVLGQGPQFIFQYYEKEERGRGNFPDRFSARQFPNYSSELNVNALLLGDSALYLCASSLQNQAASTDTQYFGPGTRLTVL.

V gene TRBV10-1 combines with J gene TRBJ2-1; 15 positions match TRBD2. The CDR3 runs to 16 residues. From germline, CDR1 is WNHNN and CDR2 SYGVQD (reference sequence). V was pared by 0 bases and J by 6 bases, with 0 bases of the junction left unmatched. DNA of the CDR3: TGCGCCAGCAGTGAGTCGGGACTAGCGGGAGGCAATGAGCAGTTCTTC. It encodes CASSESGLAGGNEQFF.

The CDR3 coding sequence is TGTGCCAGCAGCCCCGGGACTAGCGACGGCACAGATACGCAGTATTTT. Translated: CASSPGTSDGTDTQYF. This chain links TRBV9 with TRBJ2-3; 10 bases map to TRBD2. Per germline, CDR1 SGDLS and CDR2 YYNGEE. This CDR3 comprises 16 residues. With 4 bases clipped from V and 1 base from J, the junction kept 6 bases outside the gene matches.

V gene TRBV27 combines with J gene TRBJ1-4, with 8 nucleotides matching TRBD1. The V and J ends lost 8 bases and 5 bases, in that order; junction bases with no gene match: 7. The CDR3 runs to 14 residues. CDR1 is MNHEY and CDR2 is SMNVEV in the germline V gene (reference sequence). The CDR3 nucleotides are TGTGCCAGCGGTAACAGGGGGGGGAATGAAAAACTGTTTTTT. Protein product: CASGNRGGNEKLFF.

J is TRBJ1-2 and V is TRBV27; D is ambiguous. This CDR3 is built from 14 residues. Germline CDR1 is MNHEY and CDR2 is SMNVEV (reference sequence). V was clipped by 3 bases and J by 4 bases, with 12 bases between them. The CDR3 protein is CASSFATDLYGYTF. CDR3 bases: TGTGCCAGCAGTTTTGCGACTGACCTCTATGGCTACACCTTC.

Written as DNA, the CDR3 is TGTGCCAGCAGCAATAGTAATTCACCCCTCCACTTT. It codes for CASSNSNSPLHF. The J gene is TRBJ1-6, the V gene TRBV2; D is undetermined. This CDR3 has 12 residues. Trimming removed 6 bases from V and 6 bases from J, with 6 bases in between. CDR1 is SNHLY and CDR2 is FYNNEI in the germline V gene.

This chain connects TRBV7-8 to TRBJ2-1; TRBD1 agrees at 9 bases. V lost 5 bases, J lost 9 bases, and 11 bases stayed unmatched. The germline V gene encodes CDR1 SGHVS and CDR2 FQNEAQ. The CDR3 is 15 residues long. CDR3 nucleotides: TGTGCCAGCAGCCAGCCGGGACAGGGAAGTAGTGAGCAGTTCTTC. Translation gives CASSQPGQGSSEQFF.

The genes are TRBV6-5 and TRBJ1-4; D gene ambiguous. Looked up from germline, CDR1 is MNHEY and CDR2 is SVGAGI. CDR3 length: 15 amino acids. V gave up 7 bases and J gave up 7 bases, with 19 bases separating them. The CDR3 nucleotides read TGTGCCAGCAACCTAAAGGAGGGCGGACTTGAAAAACTGTTTTTT. Amino acid sequence: CASNLKEGGLEKLFF.

The chain uses TRBV10-3 and TRBJ1-3; 8 bases align to TRBD1. The germline V gene encodes CDR1 ENHRY and CDR2 SYGVKD. With V trimmed by 7 bases and J by 3 bases, 14 bases remained unmatched. CDR3 length: 17 residues. The CDR3 bases are TGTGCCATCACCGGGGAAACAGGGGGTTCGAGTGGAAACACCATATATTTT. The encoded protein is CAITGETGGSSGNTIYF.

V usage is TRBV7-6 and J usage is TRBJ2-3; 10 bases agree with TRBD1. The CDR3 length is 17 residues. V gave up 4 bases and J gave up 3 bases; unmatched junction bases: 10. Germline V gene data show CDR1 as SGHVS and CDR2 as FNYEAQ. This chain's CDR3 is CASSSPGTGVITDTQYF. As DNA, the CDR3 is TGTGCCAGCAGCTCTCCCGGGACAGGGGTTATTACAGATACGCAGTATTTT. Full variable domain (outside the CDR3, taken from reference TRBV7-6 and TRBJ2-3): GAGVSQSPRYKVTKRGQDVALRCDPISGHVSLYWYRQALGQGPEFLTYFNYEAQQDKSGLPNDRFSAERPEGSISTLTIQRTEQRDSAMYRCASSSPGTGVITDTQYFGPGTRLTVL.

J is TRBJ1-2 and V is TRBV28, with a weak D call TRBD1 (6 bases). The germline V and J ends were trimmed by 5 bases and 6 bases, with 16 bases remaining between them. CDR3 length: 14 residues. Germline CDR1 reads MDHEN; CDR2 reads SYDVKM. The CDR3 nucleotides read TGTGCCAGCAGTAGACCGGGACACACAAATGGCTACACCTTC. It yields the protein CASSRPGHTNGYTF.

About this clone: Other DNA variants within this sample encode the same CDR3. J is TRBJ1-3 and V is TRBV5-1; 7 nucleotides agree with TRBD1. V lost 4 bases to trimming and J lost 1 base; unmatched junction nucleotides: 2. The CDR3 sequence is 14 residues long. The germline V gene has CDR1 SGHRS and CDR2 YFSETQ. The CDR3 DNA reads TGCGCCAGCAGCCTACAGGGGTCTGGAAACACCATATATTTT. Translated: CASSLQGSGNTIYF.

Points on this clone: This sample includes further DNA sequences coding for the same CDR3. V gene TRBV29-1 combines with J gene TRBJ2-2, with TRBD2 matching 11 bases. Per the germline V gene, CDR1 is SQVTM and CDR2 is ANQGSEA. This CDR3 contains 14 residues. V dropped 6 bases and J dropped 4; count of bases not matched to a gene: 4. This chain's CDR3 is CSVGLAGGTGELFF. The CDR3 DNA is TGCAGCGTAGGTCTAGCGGGAGGCACCGGGGAGCTGTTTTTT.

The table lists this clone with a count of one. CDR3 nucleotide sequence: TGTGCCAGTACCATTCAAGGGGTCTGGGCCAACGTCCTGACTTTC. It is translated as CASTIQGVWANVLTF. The genes are TRBV19 and TRBJ2-6; TRBD1 is a possible D gene (5 bases). Germline CDR1 and CDR2: LNHDA and SQIVND (reference sequence). CDR3 length equals 15 residues. With 7 bases removed from V and 5 bases from J, the gap between germline ends came to 15 bases.

V is TRBV7-9 and J is TRBJ2-5, with D possibly being TRBD2 (5 bases). Germline V gene sequence: CDR1 SEHNR, CDR2 FQNEAQ (reference sequence). CDR3 length: 15 residues. The V and J ends lost 5 bases and 5 bases respectively, with 18 bases between them. DNA for the CDR3: TGTGCCAGCAGCCGTGCTCCGGGCCTAGCCGAGACCCAGTACTTC. This translates into CASSRAPGLAETQYF.